This TCR beta chain was obtained from a study of cytomegalovirus exposure and HLA in healthy donors. Findings and limits, study-wide: Donors were assumed by presence/absence analyses to have roughly uniform sequencing depth.

As regards this clone: Antigen unknown.

The PCR ran on 60 Vbeta and 13 Jbeta primers. Repertoires were generated with immunoSEQ multiplex PCR, while TCRdb's copy carries only in-frame clones and drops some. Among more than 95,000 clones, roughly four fifths were seen once, and the ten largest hold 1.6%. Sequences were obtained from PBMCs. The receptor comes from a woman between 18 and 29 years old in good health and CMV-seronegative.

CDR3 sequence: CASSQRPIRGCYGYTF. CDR3 bases: TGCGCCAGCAGTCAACGTCCCATCCGGGGATGCTATGGCTACACCTTC. The chain joins TRBV23-1 to TRBJ1-2; D unclear. TRBV23-1 is identified as an open reading frame with a role that is uncertain. Trimming cost V 2 bases and J 4 bases, with 17 bases left between them. The CDR3 is made up of 16 amino acids.